One and the same sample provided the 26 T cell receptor beta chains below, sequenced in a study of shared clonotypes between healthy human individuals. The method was immunoSEQ multiplex PCR; TCRdb's version includes in-frame clones alone and lacks a portion of them. The sample has about 1 million clones; about 70% are singletons. The sequencing sample was made of memory CD4+ T cells sorted from blood. Specified subset: CD45RA-negative fraction. The receptors come from a man aged 18 to 29 in good health.

V and J are TRBV9 and TRBJ2-2; 7 bases are a match to TRBD1. Germline V CDR1 and CDR2: SGDLS, YYNGEE. The CDR3 consists of 16 residues. V shed 3 bases and J 0 bases; nucleotides not matched to a gene: 5. The CDR3 loop reads CASSARQGSNTGELFF. CDR3 bases: TGTGCCAGCAGCGCAAGACAGGGCTCGAACACCGGGGAGCTGTTTTTT.

The V gene is TRBV5-1, the J gene TRBJ1-6; TRBD1 agrees at 11 bases. Germline V gives CDR1 SGHRS, CDR2 YFSETQ. This CDR3 comprises 15 residues. V shed 4 bases and J 9 bases; nucleotides not matched to a gene: 6. The CDR3 bases are TGCGCCAGCAGCGCACCCGGGACAGGGGGTTCACCCCTCCACTTT. Protein sequence: CASSAPGTGGSPLHF.

This clone was detected only a few times. The V and J genes are TRBV5-1 and TRBJ2-3; TRBD2 agrees at 15 bases. Germline lookup yields CDR1 SGHRS and CDR2 YFSETQ. V gave up 4 bases and J gave up 2 bases; unmatched junction bases: 5. The length of the CDR3 is 17 residues. CDR3 amino acids: CASSQGTSGGPTDTQYF. CDR3 bases: TGCGCCAGCAGCCAGGGGACTAGCGGGGGGCCCACAGATACGCAGTATTTT.

This chain links TRBV27 with TRBJ2-2; D unclear. The germline CDR1 and CDR2 sequences are MNHEY and SMNVEV (reference sequence). The CDR3 contains 12 residues. Trimming took off 8 bases at V and 6 bases at J, with 10 bases between the two ends. Here the CDR3 reads CASRAQAGELFF. CDR3 bases: TGTGCCAGCCGTGCCCAGGCCGGGGAGCTGTTTTTT.

V and J are TRBV6-1 and TRBJ2-7; D gene uncertain. V gave up 7 bases and J gave up 1 base, with 11 bases separating them. The CDR3 covers 13 residues. Per the germline V gene, CDR1 is MNHNS and CDR2 is SASEGT. The CDR3 loop reads CASTGPPSYEQYF. The CDR3, as DNA: TGTGCCAGCACGGGCCCACCTTCCTACGAGCAGTACTTC.

This rearrangement joins TRBV4-3 to TRBJ2-1; D call uncertain. Germline CDR1 and CDR2: LGHNA and YSLEER. The ends were cut back, 0 bases at V and 4 bases at J, with 13 bases in the middle. The CDR3 extends over 16 amino acids. DNA of the CDR3: TGCGCCAGCAGCCAAGATTTCCGCCAAGTTTACAATGAGCAGTTCTTC. Protein: CASSQDFRQVYNEQFF.

CDR3 sequence reads: CASSMNGQPGEKLFF. The CDR3 DNA follows: TGTGCCAGTAGTATGAACGGACAGCCCGGGGAAAAACTGTTTTTT. The chain recombines TRBV19 with TRBJ1-4; tentative D call: TRBD1 (6 bases). This CDR3 region has 15 residues. Trimming took off 3 bases at V and 8 bases at J, with 16 bases between the two ends. Germline CDR1 and CDR2: LNHDA and SQIVND (reference sequence).

CDR3 sequence reads: CASKNGGTEAFF. DNA of the CDR3: TGTGCCAGCAAAAATGGGGGCACTGAAGCTTTCTTT. The chain employs TRBV6-6 and TRBJ1-1, with D perhaps matching TRBD1 (5 bases). The CDR3 is 12 residues long. V was pared by 7 bases and J by 4 bases, with 10 bases between. Per the germline V gene, CDR1 is MNHNY and CDR2 is SVGAGI (reference sequence).

This chain joins TRBV2 and TRBJ2-3; 11 bases are shared with TRBD2. Germline lookup yields CDR1 SNHLY and CDR2 FYNNEI. CDR3 length: 15 residues. V lost 4 bases and J lost 3; bases outside the gene matches: 3. The chain's CDR3 is CASSGLAGPTDTQYF. CDR3 DNA: TGTGCCAGCAGTGGACTAGCGGGGCCAACAGATACGCAGTATTTT.

This clone was seen once. The gene calls are TRBV11-2 and TRBJ1-4, with a tentative D call TRBD1 (5 bases). Germline assignment: CDR1 SGHAT and CDR2 FQNNGV. The CDR3 spans 16 residues. Trimming took 6 bases from V and 5 from J, leaving 19 bases between them. This chain's CDR3 is CASRARQKNNNEKLFF. CDR3 nucleotides: TGTGCCAGCAGGGCCAGACAGAAGAATAACAATGAAAAACTGTTTTTT.

For the CDR3, the DNA is TGTGCCAGCAGTTCAACGACAGGGTTGAATGGCTACACCTTC. It codes for CASSSTTGLNGYTF. V gene TRBV6-5 combines with J gene TRBJ1-2, with TRBD1 matching over 7 bases. The CDR3 sequence is 14 residues long. The germline gives CDR1 MNHEY, CDR2 SVGAGI. Unmatched junction bases numbered 8, after V lost 4 bases and J lost 6 bases.

The V gene is TRBV25-1, the J gene TRBJ1-2; TRBD1 matches at 11 bases. Germline lookup yields CDR1 MGHDK and CDR2 SYGVNS. Trimming removed 8 bases from V and 7 bases from J; junction bases left unmatched: 6. CDR3 size: 13 residues. This chain's CDR3 is CASQDRGQAGYTF. In nucleotides, the CDR3 is TGTGCCAGCCAGGACAGGGGGCAAGCTGGCTACACCTTC.

The rearrangement uses TRBV18 and TRBJ2-3, with D possibly TRBD1 on 5 matching bases. Trimming removed 3 bases at V and 0 bases at J, with 13 bases between. The CDR3 runs 16 residues. In germline, CDR1 is KGHSH, CDR2 LQKENI. The CDR3 reads CASSPVGQPSTDTQYF. DNA of the CDR3: TGTGCCAGCTCACCCGTAGGACAACCTAGCACAGATACGCAGTATTTT.

Concerning this clone: Distinct nucleotide sequences in the sample also encode this CDR3. The chain is built from TRBV19 and TRBJ1-5; D gene uncertain. From germline, CDR1 is LNHDA and CDR2 SQIVND (reference sequence). The CDR3 is 15 amino acids. V lost 3 bases and J lost 2, with 11 bases in between. In DNA form, the CDR3 reads TGTGCCAGTAGTATCGTAGGGATTGGCAATCAGCCCCAGCATTTT. Protein product: CASSIVGIGNQPQHF.

This clone was observed at least ten times. The gene calls are TRBV4-3 and TRBJ2-7; 9 bases match TRBD1. The CDR3 length is 15 residues. The germline V gene has CDR1 LGHNA and CDR2 YSLEER. V shed 0 bases, J shed 6 bases, and the junction held 6 bases outside the gene matches. The CDR3 DNA sequence: TGCGCCAGCAGCCAAGATTACAGGGGGCGACGCGAGCAGTACTTC. Its translation: CASSQDYRGRREQYF.

This chain links TRBV29-1 with TRBJ2-1; 9 bases agree with TRBD2. Germline assignment: CDR1 SQVTM and CDR2 ANQGSEA. CDR3 length: 16 residues. V lost 1 base and J lost 4; bases outside the gene matches: 8. The chain's CDR3 is CSVEGVERGAYNEQFF. The CDR3 coding sequence is TGCAGCGTTGAAGGGGTGGAGCGGGGGGCTTACAATGAGCAGTTCTTC.

Details on this clone: The same CDR3 also results from other DNA sequences found in this sample. The rearrangement joins TRBV5-6 to TRBJ1-5; D is undetermined. The CDR3 has 15 residues. CDR1 is SGHDT, CDR2 YYEEEE, per germline. The V end lost 0 bases, the J end lost 2 bases, and 9 bases lay between the germline ends. The CDR3 nucleotides are TGTGCCAGCAGCTTGGGGGGTACGGGCAATCAGCCCCAGCATTTT. Its translation: CASSLGGTGNQPQHF.

This clone was picked up a small number of times. The chain recombines TRBV19 with TRBJ1-6, with 9 bases matching TRBD1. Germline-derived CDR1 and CDR2 are LNHDA and SQIVND (reference sequence). With 6 bases clipped from V and 9 bases from J, the junction kept 6 bases outside the gene matches. This CDR3 is built from 14 residues. CDR3 sequence reads: CASRVDRGTSPLHF. The DNA of the CDR3 is TGTGCCAGTAGGGTGGACAGGGGTACTTCACCCCTCCACTTT. The variable domain in full, completed from reference TRBV19 and TRBJ1-6, reads DGGITQSPKYLFRKEGQNVTLSCEQNLNHDAMYWYRQDPGQGLRLIYYSQIVNDFQKGDIAEGYSVSREKKESFPLTVTSAQKNPTAFYLCASRVDRGTSPLHFGNGTRLTVT.

The chain employs TRBV18 and TRBJ2-3; a weak D match, TRBD2 (6 bases). The CDR3 has 15 residues. V gave up 0 bases and J gave up 7 bases, with 14 bases separating them. Germline V lookup: CDR1 KGHSH, CDR2 LQKENI. The CDR3 DNA reads TGTGCCAGCTCACCACCGGGGCGGGAAAAAAATACGCAGTATTTT. This encodes CASSPPGREKNTQYF. Based on the CDR3 plus reference TRBV18 and TRBJ2-3, the full variable domain is NAGVMQNPRHLVRRRGQEARLRCSPMKGHSHVYWYRQLPEEGLKFMVYLQKENIIDESGMPKERFSAEFPKEGPSILRIQQVVRGDSAAYFCASSPPGREKNTQYFGPGTRLTVL.

This chain links TRBV4-2 with TRBJ2-1; TRBD2 matches 9 bases. This CDR3 is built from 15 residues. V lost 2 bases to trimming and J lost 5 bases; unmatched junction nucleotides: 4. Germline V CDR1 and CDR2: LGHNA, YNFKEQ. DNA of the CDR3: TGTGCCAGCAGCCAAAAAGCGGGGGGCGACAATGAGCAGTTCTTC. This gives the protein CASSQKAGGDNEQFF.

The V gene is TRBV30, the J gene TRBJ2-7, with TRBD2 as a possible D gene (5 bases). There are 16 residues in the CDR3. Germline CDR1 is GTSNPN and CDR2 is SVGIG (reference sequence). V was clipped by 0 bases and J by 7 bases, with 22 bases between them. The CDR3 is CAWSVRGALKPGEQYF. CDR3 DNA sequence: TGTGCCTGGAGTGTACGTGGAGCTTTAAAGCCGGGGGAGCAGTACTTC.

The V call is TRBV19, the J call TRBJ2-5; D perhaps matches TRBD1 (5 bases). The J call is doubtful: the DNA matches TRBJ2-7 better. The length of the CDR3 is 15 residues. The germline CDR1 and CDR2 sequences are LNHDA and SQIVND (reference sequence). The CDR3 DNA sequence: TGTGCCAGTAGTAACCGCCGGCAGGGTTCCTACGAGCAGTACTTC. Translating it yields CASSNRRQGSYEQYF.

V usage is TRBV5-1 and J usage is TRBJ1-1, with D uncertain. Trimming cost V 0 bases and J 0 bases, with 9 bases left between them. This CDR3 is built from 15 residues. Germline loops: CDR1 SGHRS, CDR2 YFSETQ. The CDR3 reads CASSLASSMNTEAFF. DNA of the CDR3: TGCGCCAGCAGCTTGGCCAGCTCTATGAACACTGAAGCTTTCTTT.

V usage is TRBV10-3 and J usage is TRBJ2-3; TRBD2 aligns across 8 bases. The CDR3 covers 15 residues. Per the germline V gene, CDR1 is ENHRY and CDR2 is SYGVKD. The V segment lost 11 bases and the J segment 4 bases; nucleotides outside the gene matches: 14. The CDR3 DNA reads as TGTGCCTCAGCGCCGGGACTAGAGAATTCAGATACGCAGTATTTT. The encoded protein is CASAPGLENSDTQYF.

Notes on this clone: Additional DNA sequences in this sample encode the identical CDR3. This chain links TRBV27 with TRBJ1-1, with D hard to call. Between the trimmed V and J ends, which lost 2 bases and 1 base, there was a span of 5 bases. Germline CDR1 and CDR2: MNHEY and SMNVEV (reference sequence). The CDR3 length is 13 residues. The CDR3 DNA follows: TGTGCCAGCAGTTTACGAGGGAACACTGAAGCTTTCTTT. As protein: CASSLRGNTEAFF.

The gene calls are TRBV6-5 and TRBJ1-6; weak D call: TRBD1 (6 bases). The germline CDR1 and CDR2 sequences are MNHEY and SVGAGI. Deletions cut 4 bases from V and 8 bases from J, with 15 bases between. The CDR3 extends over 15 amino acids. The CDR3 sequence is CASSSRTVTYSPLHF. The CDR3 DNA follows: TGTGCCAGCAGTTCCCGGACAGTAACCTATTCACCCCTCCACTTT.